Listed here are 31 T cell receptor beta chains from one sample, sequenced in a study of T cells after yellow fever vaccination. Each CDR3 protein gets one entry after TCRdb re-called the 5' RACE reads with MiXCR. The profile shows nearly 30,000 distinct CDR3 sequences, about 5% of them singletons. The sequences come from CD8+ T cells sorted from PBMCs, collected 10 days after the yellow fever booster vaccination. The origin of the receptors is a man aged 30 to 39 who received the YFV17D yellow fever vaccine.

This clonotype has ten or more counts. The chain has TRBV7-3 and TRBJ2-3, with 11 bases fitting TRBD2. The CDR3 is made up of 16 amino acids. Trimming cost V 4 bases and J 4 bases; bases outside gene matches: 7. Germline CDR1 and CDR2: SGHTA and FQGTGA. The CDR3 nucleotides are TGTGCCAGCAGCTCCCCTAGCGGGAGGCGGGCAGATACGCAGTATTTT. Translation gives CASSSPSGRRADTQYF.

There are many counts of this clonotype. The chain is built from TRBV30 and TRBJ2-4; D unclear. Germline V CDR1 and CDR2: GTSNPN, SVGIG (reference sequence). The V end lost 2 bases, the J end lost 2 bases, and 7 bases lay between the germline ends. CDR3 length equals 13 residues. The CDR3 region has the DNA TGTGCCTGGAGTAGGGTGCCCAAAAACATTCAGTACTTC. Residues: CAWSRVPKNIQYF.

Ten or more counts support this clonotype. This chain links TRBV30 with TRBJ2-7; D call uncertain. Germline lookup yields CDR1 GTSNPN and CDR2 SVGIG (reference sequence). CDR3 length: 14 residues. Trimming took 1 base from V and 5 from J, leaving 15 bases between them. The CDR3 loop is CAWSGTGAGHEQYF. As DNA, the CDR3 is TGTGCCTGGAGTGGGACGGGCGCTGGACACGAGCAGTACTTC.

This clonotype has a count of ten or more. The CDR3 loop is CASSRVESTDTQYF. The CDR3 DNA reads as TGTGCCAGCAGCCGGGTGGAGAGCACAGATACGCAGTATTTT. The rearrangement uses TRBV11-2 and TRBJ2-3; D is ambiguous. CDR1 is SGHAT, CDR2 FQNNGV, per germline. Trimming pared 5 bases from V and 0 bases from J, leaving 9 bases between. CDR3 length: 14 residues.

This clonotype has ten or more counts. This chain links TRBV7-9 with TRBJ2-7; D possibly uses TRBD1 or TRBD2 (5 bases each). V was clipped by 5 bases and J by 4 bases, with 12 bases between them. The germline gives CDR1 SEHNR, CDR2 FQNEAQ (reference sequence). The CDR3 loop spans 13 amino acids. CDR3 DNA: TGTGCCAGCAGCCCCGGGGCATTATACGAGCAGTACTTC. Amino acid sequence: CASSPGALYEQYF.

In this sample, this clonotype turned up many times. The chain combines TRBV20-1 with TRBJ2-3; D is ambiguous. Trimming took off 0 bases at V and 7 bases at J, with 14 bases between the two ends. Germline V gene lookup returns CDR1 DFQATT and CDR2 SNEGSKA (reference sequence). The CDR3 is 14 amino acids. The CDR3 coding sequence is TGCAGTGCTAGAGACCTTTACTCCTGGTATACGCAGTATTTT. It codes for CSARDLYSWYTQYF.

The sample holds many counts of this clonotype. The chain carries TRBV20-1 and TRBJ1-2, with D unclear. This CDR3 comprises 10 residues. Deletions cut 6 bases from V and 7 bases from J, with 9 bases between. CDR1 DFQATT and CDR2 SNEGSKA come from the germline V gene (reference sequence). The CDR3 protein is CSADWGGYTF. CDR3 coding DNA: TGCAGTGCAGACTGGGGTGGCTACACCTTC.

This clonotype was detected ten times or more. V usage is TRBV18 and J usage is TRBJ2-7, with TRBD2 identical over 14 bases. The CDR3 is 17 residues long. Trimming took 3 bases from V and 6 from J; bases not matched to a gene: 10. CDR1 is KGHSH and CDR2 is LQKENI in the germline V gene. The CDR3 loop is CASSPEPGLAGAAEQYF. The CDR3 DNA sequence: TGTGCCAGCTCACCGGAACCGGGACTAGCGGGAGCCGCCGAGCAGTACTTC.

The table lists this clonotype with many counts. V usage is TRBV4-3 and J usage is TRBJ2-7; 7 bases line up with TRBD1. This CDR3 spans 16 amino acids. The J segment lost 5 bases and the V segment lost 4 bases, leaving 14 bases of the junction unmatched. Per the germline V gene, CDR1 is LGHNA and CDR2 is YSLEER. CDR3 protein: CASSRYDRDPRHEQYF. In DNA form, the CDR3 reads TGCGCCAGCAGCCGCTACGACAGGGATCCTCGACACGAGCAGTACTTC.

There are many counts of this clonotype. The chain combines TRBV6-5 with TRBJ1-1; no definite D call. The CDR3 is 11 residues long. Germline loops: CDR1 MNHEY, CDR2 SVGAGI. Trimming pared 5 bases from V and 14 bases from J, leaving 15 bases between. CDR3 residues: CASSPGSLIFF. The CDR3 region has the DNA TGTGCCAGCAGTCCCGGTTCCCTGATCTTCTTT.

The table lists this clonotype with many counts. The chain combines TRBV20-1 with TRBJ2-3; perhaps TRBD2 as D (6 bases). Germline CDR1 is DFQATT and CDR2 is SNEGSKA (reference sequence). This CDR3 is built from 16 residues. V lost 6 bases, J lost 6 bases, and 25 bases lay in between. The DNA for the CDR3 is TGCAGTGCCCCTATTAGACTAGTTTGGCTGGGGGATACGCAGTATTTT. Amino acids: CSAPIRLVWLGDTQYF.

This clonotype was seen at least ten times. V usage is TRBV7-9 and J usage is TRBJ2-6; D gene uncertain. The germline V and J ends were trimmed by 5 bases and 5 bases, with 7 bases remaining between them. The CDR3 runs 13 residues. Germline-derived CDR1 and CDR2 are SEHNR and FQNEAQ (reference sequence). As DNA, the CDR3 is TGTGCCAGCAGCATAACCTGGGCCAACGTCCTGACTTTC. As protein: CASSITWANVLTF.

This clonotype was seen many times. The chain employs TRBV7-9 and TRBJ1-1, with unresolved D. This CDR3 has 15 residues. The V gene's germline CDR1 is SEHNR and CDR2 FQNEAQ (reference sequence). V lost 5 bases, J lost 0 bases, and 13 bases lay in between. As DNA, the CDR3 is TGTGCCAGCAGCCCCCCGGCACAGATGAACACTGAAGCTTTCTTT. This gives the protein CASSPPAQMNTEAFF.

This clonotype was recorded many times. The rearrangement uses TRBV7-9 and TRBJ1-3; D is unclear. V shed 2 bases and J shed 3 bases, with 2 bases lying between them. The CDR3 consists of 12 residues. Germline CDR1 is SEHNR and CDR2 is FQNEAQ (reference sequence). This chain's CDR3 is CASSLFGNTIYF. The CDR3 DNA follows: TGTGCCAGCAGCTTATTTGGAAACACCATATATTTT.

This clonotype was seen many times. The rearrangement joins TRBV12-3 or TRBV12-4 to TRBJ2-2, with a tentative D call TRBD2 (7 bases). Trimming removed 3 bases from V and 0 bases from J, with 26 bases in between. This CDR3 region has 21 residues. This CDR3 reads CASSFVLGGRGRLTNTGELFF. The CDR3 bases are TGTGCCAGCAGTTTTGTTTTGGGGGGGCGCGGGCGGCTAACGAACACCGGGGAGCTGTTTTTT.

This clonotype has a count of ten or more. The V and J genes are TRBV3-1 and TRBJ2-7, with 7 bases that match TRBD2. V gave up 1 base and J gave up 5 bases; unmatched junction bases: 5. CDR1 is LGHDT and CDR2 is YNNKEL in the germline V gene (reference sequence). This CDR3 has 14 amino acids. CDR3 nucleotide sequence: TGTGCCAGCAGCCAAGTTCGGGAGGACAACGAGCAGTACTTC. It specifies CASSQVREDNEQYF.

This clonotype was found a few times. The CDR3 is CATRGSSYNEQFF. The CDR3 bases are TGTGCTACCCGAGGGAGCTCCTACAATGAGCAGTTCTTC. The genes are TRBV27 and TRBJ2-1; perhaps TRBD2 as D (5 bases). Germline V gene lookup returns CDR1 MNHEY and CDR2 SMNVEV (reference sequence). This CDR3 has 13 amino acids.

This clonotype was counted at least ten times. This chain connects TRBV7-6 to TRBJ1-6; D not certain. Looked up from germline, CDR1 is SGHVS and CDR2 is FNYEAQ. CDR3 length equals 12 residues. Trimming took off 5 bases at V and 18 bases at J, with 17 bases between the two ends. The DNA for the CDR3 is TGTGCCAGCAGCGGACCTGAGGCCTTACCCCACTTT. This sequence encodes CASSGPEALPHF.

This clonotype was counted many times. V usage is TRBV5-1 and J usage is TRBJ2-7; 7 positions match TRBD1. From germline, CDR1 is SGHRS and CDR2 YFSETQ. This CDR3 contains 14 residues. The V gene end was trimmed by 2 bases and the J gene end by 3 bases; junction bases not matched to a gene: 5. The CDR3 spells CASSLDRVYYEQYF. DNA for the CDR3: TGCGCCAGCAGCTTAGACAGGGTATACTACGAGCAGTACTTC.

This clonotype showed up many times. V is TRBV29-1 and J is TRBJ2-7; 11 nucleotides agree with TRBD1. Germline CDR1 reads SQVTM; CDR2 reads ANQGSEA. The CDR3 spans 15 residues. Trimming removed 4 bases from V and 6 bases from J; junction bases left unmatched: 11. CDR3 nucleotides: TGCAGCGTTGCCCCAGTGGGGGACAGGGGGAGCGAGCAGTACTTC. It specifies CSVAPVGDRGSEQYF.

This clonotype appeared a few times. This chain uses TRBV11-1 with TRBJ2-3; the D gene could be TRBD1 or TRBD2 (6 bases each). The CDR3 length is 13 residues. The V gene lost 3 bases and the J gene lost 4 bases, with 8 bases spanning the gap. Germline CDR1 reads SGHAT; CDR2 reads FQDESV (reference sequence). CDR3 protein: CASSLEGADTQYF. CDR3 in DNA: TGTGCCAGCAGCTTGGAGGGGGCAGATACGCAGTATTTT.

Many counts were recorded for this clonotype. The CDR3 bases are TGTGCCAGCAGTTCAACCGGGACCATTACAGATACGCAGTATTTT. As protein: CASSSTGTITDTQYF. The rearrangement joins TRBV5-6 to TRBJ2-3; tentatively, D is TRBD1 or TRBD2 (5 bases each). This CDR3 spans 15 amino acids. Per the germline V gene, CDR1 is SGHDT and CDR2 is YYEEEE. V lost 5 bases, J lost 3 bases, and 16 bases lay in between.

The table lists this clonotype with many counts. The V and J genes are TRBV20-1 and TRBJ2-3; D is uncertain. V lost 3 bases, J lost 0 bases, and 7 bases lay in between. The CDR3 spans 13 residues. The germline V gene encodes CDR1 DFQATT and CDR2 SNEGSKA (reference sequence). In nucleotides, the CDR3 is TGCAGTGCTAGCCCCCAGAGCACAGATACGCAGTATTTT. Residues: CSASPQSTDTQYF.

The chain has TRBV5-5 and TRBJ2-7, with TRBD1 matching 7 bases. The germline CDR1 and CDR2 sequences are SGHKS and YYEKEE (reference sequence). The J segment lost 3 bases and the V segment lost 8 bases, leaving 8 bases of the junction unmatched. The CDR3 has 13 amino acids. The CDR3 DNA is TGTGCCAGGGGCCCCGGGACAGACTACGAGCAGTACTTC. Protein sequence: CARGPGTDYEQYF.

This clonotype was counted ten times or more. V gene TRBV6-2 or TRBV6-3 combines with J gene TRBJ2-1; a weak D match, TRBD1 (5 bases). V dropped 6 bases and J dropped 10 bases, with 13 bases sitting between them. The CDR3 covers 12 residues. Per the germline V gene, CDR1 is MNHEY and CDR2 is SVGEGT. CDR3 DNA sequence: TGTGCCAGCAGCGGCGACAGTGGGGAGCAGTTCTTC. It codes for CASSGDSGEQFF.

This clonotype was found a few times. This chain uses TRBV7-6 with TRBJ2-5; tentative D call: TRBD1 (6 bases). Deletions cut 5 bases from V and 0 bases from J, with 13 bases between. Germline loops: CDR1 SGHVS, CDR2 FNYEAQ. The CDR3 totals 15 residues. The CDR3 sequence: CASSLRTAHQETQYF. CDR3 sequence (DNA): TGTGCCAGCAGCCTACGGACAGCACACCAAGAGACCCAGTACTTC.

The chain employs TRBV2 and TRBJ2-2, with 12 bases fitting TRBD1. Unmatched junction bases numbered 3, after V lost 3 bases and J lost 4 bases. The CDR3 runs 16 residues. CDR1 is SNHLY, CDR2 FYNNEI, per germline. CDR3 in amino acids: CASSEGQGARTGELFF. In nucleotides, the CDR3 is TGTGCCAGCAGTGAGGGACAGGGGGCGCGCACCGGGGAGCTGTTTTTT. The variable domain in full, completed from reference TRBV2 and TRBJ2-2, reads EPEVTQTPSHQVTQMGQEVILRCVPISNHLYFYWYRQILGQKVEFLVSFYNNEISEKSEIFDDQFSVERPDGSNFTLKIRSTKLEDSAMYFCASSEGQGARTGELFFGEGSRLTVL.

At least ten counts were recorded for this clonotype. The CDR3 nucleotides are TGCGCCAGCAGCCAGGGACGGACAGCAACACCCCTCCACTTT. Its translation is CASSQGRTATPLHF. J is TRBJ1-6 and V is TRBV4-3; a possible D gene is TRBD1 (6 bases). The CDR3 is made up of 14 amino acids. Germline CDR1 reads LGHNA; CDR2 reads YSLEER. Trimming took 3 bases from V and 11 from J, leaving 14 bases between them.

This clonotype was observed many times. The V call is TRBV20-1, the J call TRBJ2-1; D is unresolved. Germline V lookup: CDR1 DFQATT, CDR2 SNEGSKA (reference sequence). Trimming shortened V by 5 bases and J by 0 bases, and 14 bases separated the two germline ends. The CDR3 length is 15 residues. CDR3 sequence: CSACRLDSSYNEQFF. CDR3 DNA: TGCAGTGCTTGCCGACTCGATAGCTCCTACAATGAGCAGTTCTTC.

This clonotype was counted at least ten times. A read error may produce the germline difference seen at one junction end. V is TRBV23-1 and J is TRBJ2-1, with 9 nucleotides matching TRBD2. TRBV23-1 is placed among ORFs of uncertain function. The CDR3 is 19 amino acids. DNA of the CDR3: TGCGCCAGCAGTCAAGAGGGGGTTTTTTGGATAGCGGGAGTAGGAATGAGCAGTTTC. Protein sequence: CASSQEGVFWIAGVGMSSF.

This clonotype was observed at least ten times. The V and J genes are TRBV4-3 and TRBJ2-3, with D perhaps TRBD1 (5 bases). V was shortened by 1 base and J by 11 bases, with 16 bases between the two germline ends. The CDR3 has 14 amino acids. CDR1 and CDR2 from the germline V gene are LGHNA and YSLEER. CDR3 nucleotide sequence: TGCGCCAGCAGCCAAGGCCAGGGAAGATACGGGCAGTATTTT. Translated, it gives CASSQGQGRYGQYF.